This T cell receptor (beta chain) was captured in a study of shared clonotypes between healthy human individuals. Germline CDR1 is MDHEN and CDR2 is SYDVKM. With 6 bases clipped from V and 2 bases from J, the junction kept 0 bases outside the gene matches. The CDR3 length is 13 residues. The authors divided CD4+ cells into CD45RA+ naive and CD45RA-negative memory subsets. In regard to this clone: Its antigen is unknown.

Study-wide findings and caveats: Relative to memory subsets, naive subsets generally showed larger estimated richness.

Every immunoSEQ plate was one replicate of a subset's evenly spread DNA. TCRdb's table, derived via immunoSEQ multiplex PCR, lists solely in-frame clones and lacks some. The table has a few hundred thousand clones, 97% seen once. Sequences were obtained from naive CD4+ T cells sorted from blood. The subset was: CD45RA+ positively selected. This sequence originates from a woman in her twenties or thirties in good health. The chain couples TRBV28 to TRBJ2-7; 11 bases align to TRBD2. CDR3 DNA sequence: TGTGCCAGCAGACTAGCGGGAGCCTACGAGCAGTACTTC. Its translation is CASRLAGAYEQYF.